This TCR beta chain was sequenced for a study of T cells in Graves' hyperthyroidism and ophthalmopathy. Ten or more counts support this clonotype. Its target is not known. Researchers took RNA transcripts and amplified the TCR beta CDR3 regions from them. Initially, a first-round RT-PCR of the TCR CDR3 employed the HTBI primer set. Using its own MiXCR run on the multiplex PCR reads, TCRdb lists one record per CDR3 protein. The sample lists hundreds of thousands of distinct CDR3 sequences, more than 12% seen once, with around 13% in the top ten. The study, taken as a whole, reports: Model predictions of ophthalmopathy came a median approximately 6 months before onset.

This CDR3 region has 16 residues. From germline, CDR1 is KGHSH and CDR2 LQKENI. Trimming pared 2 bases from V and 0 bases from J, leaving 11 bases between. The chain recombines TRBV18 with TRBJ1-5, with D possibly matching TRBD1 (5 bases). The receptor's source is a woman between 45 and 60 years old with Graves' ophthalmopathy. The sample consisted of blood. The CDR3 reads CASSPLPGHSNQPQHF. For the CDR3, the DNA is TGTGCCAGCTCACCATTGCCAGGACATAGCAATCAGCCCCAGCATTTT.